This TCR beta chain came from a study of T cell repertoires in cytomegalovirus infection. As for the study in general: Both CMV infection and a matching HLA type were indicated by public TCR beta signatures.

Comment on this clonotype: Its antigen is unidentified.

Overall study results and limits: Clonotypes of TCR beta that were HLA-C-restricted and CMV-specific dominated the ex vivo response. Public TCR beta family frequency separated CMV-and-HLA carriers, including in an independent cohort.

One entry per CDR3 protein, called by TCRdb with MiXCR from the reads. This sample has 740,000 or so distinct CDR3 sequences; under 40% occur once, and the top ten carry under 3%. The CDR3 runs 12 residues. V lost 10 bases and J 4 bases, leaving 13 bases between the germline ends. The germline CDR1 and CDR2 sequences are LNHNV and YYDKDF (reference sequence). Sequenced input: PBMCs. The sequence was obtained from a human donor in good health (CMV status not recorded). Some clones in this sample may be carry-over from other donors' samples. The V and J genes are TRBV15 and TRBJ2-5; D gene ambiguous. The CDR3 sequence: CAIQSGGETQYF. CDR3 DNA: TGTGCCATCCAATCGGGTGGAGAGACCCAGTACTTC.